This T cell receptor delta chain originates from a study of gamma-delta T cells after stem cell transplantation. There are 23 residues in the CDR3. Trimming at V came to 4 bases and at J to 0 bases, leaving 25 bases not matched to a gene. CDR1 and CDR2 (germline): TSWWSYY, QGS. TCRdb re-called the RT-PCR reads with CATT. The sample holds thousands of delta-chain clones; around 21% are singletons and the top ten take 25%. The sample consisted of gamma-delta T cells. V usage is TRDV1 and J usage is TRDJ1; 11 nucleotides line up with TRDD3. This TCR derives from a human donor. It is not recorded whose cells these are; they may come from a transplant donor. CDR3 amino acids: CALGVLPLHVWWWGIRYTDKLIF. Here the CDR3 DNA reads TGTGCTCTTGGGGTTTTGCCCCTGCACGTATGGTGGTGGGGGATACGGTACACCGATAAACTCATCTTT.